The 14 T cell receptor beta chains in this list originate from one sample, sequenced in a study of blood T cell repertoires in COVID-19. Data came from immunoSEQ multiplex PCR; TCRdb stores just in-frame clones and leaves some out. The sample lists 100,000 or so clones, roughly 79% occurring once. Sample: peripheral blood. Source of these receptors: a man between 65 and 85 years old with active or convalescent COVID-19.

This rearrangement joins TRBV5-1 to TRBJ2-2; D uncertain. This CDR3 has 13 amino acids. The germline V gene has CDR1 SGHRS and CDR2 YFSETQ. V was trimmed by 1 base and J by 6 bases, leaving 7 bases between them. The DNA of the CDR3 is TGCGCCAGCAGCTTGCAAGCGTCCGGGGAGCTGTTTTTT. This encodes CASSLQASGELFF.

This chain links TRBV5-6 with TRBJ1-1, with 8 bases aligning to TRBD1. This CDR3 is 16 amino acids long. CDR1 SGHDT and CDR2 YYEEEE come from the germline V gene. With 0 bases clipped from V and 0 bases from J, the junction kept 4 bases outside the gene matches. CDR3 residues: CASSLGDRTVNTEAFF. As DNA, the CDR3 is TGTGCCAGCAGCTTGGGGGACAGGACAGTGAACACTGAAGCTTTCTTT.

The chain combines TRBV27 with TRBJ1-2; D might be TRBD1 (6 bases). Trimming shortened V by 8 bases and J by 2 bases, and 15 bases separated the two germline ends. CDR1 and CDR2 from the germline V gene are MNHEY and SMNVEV (reference sequence). The CDR3 is 14 amino acids. The CDR3 nucleotides are TGTGCCAGCCGACCCAGGGGCCTGAACTATGGCTACACCTTC. Its translation: CASRPRGLNYGYTF.

The V and J genes are TRBV2 and TRBJ1-2; D is uncertain. The germline V gene has CDR1 SNHLY and CDR2 FYNNEI. Trimming removed 8 bases from V and 6 bases from J, with 16 bases in between. The CDR3 length is 13 residues. CDR3 DNA sequence: TGTGCCAGCCGCTCCGGGGTTTGGGATGGCTACACCTTC. Translation gives CASRSGVWDGYTF.

The V call is TRBV10-3, the J call TRBJ1-1, with a tentative D call TRBD1 (5 bases). Germline CDR1 ENHRY, CDR2 SYGVKD. CDR3 length equals 16 residues. V lost 2 bases to trimming and J lost 1 base, with 14 bases between them. The CDR3 DNA follows: TGTGCCATCAGTGAGGGGGGGGTGTTACGGAACACTGAAGCTTTCTTT. Translation gives CAISEGGVLRNTEAFF.

The chain couples TRBV2 to TRBJ1-5; 10 bases match TRBD1. J gave up 7 bases and V 9 bases, and 6 bases lay outside the gene matches. CDR1 is SNHLY, CDR2 FYNNEI, per germline. The CDR3 runs to 13 residues. CDR3 protein: CASGRQGAQPQHF. Written as DNA, the CDR3 is TGTGCCAGTGGGCGACAGGGGGCCCAGCCCCAGCATTTT.

The CDR3 DNA follows: TGTGCCATCAGTGAGTCGAGATCAGATACGCAGTATTTT. Translating it yields CAISESRSDTQYF. The chain combines TRBV10-3 with TRBJ2-3; D remains unclear. Deletions cut 0 bases from V and 4 bases from J, with 5 bases between. The CDR3 spans 13 residues. The germline gives CDR1 ENHRY, CDR2 SYGVKD.

This chain connects TRBV29-1 to TRBJ1-1; 8 bases match TRBD1. Germline values: CDR1 SQVTM, CDR2 ANQGSEA. V gave up 6 bases and J gave up 3 bases; unmatched junction bases: 6. The CDR3 runs 13 residues. This CDR3 is CSVHRGVHTEAFF. DNA of the CDR3: TGCAGCGTCCACAGGGGGGTGCACACTGAAGCTTTCTTT.

This rearrangement joins TRBV5-1 to TRBJ1-1, with D possibly being TRBD1 (5 bases). The CDR3 covers 17 residues. Germline V lookup: CDR1 SGHRS, CDR2 YFSETQ. V was cut by 0 bases and J by 1 base, with 16 bases left in between. The CDR3 loop reads CASSLAAIGAGNTEAFF. CDR3 coding DNA: TGCGCCAGCAGCTTGGCGGCGATAGGGGCAGGGAACACTGAAGCTTTCTTT.

The chain recombines TRBV18 with TRBJ1-5; no reliable D call. The germline CDR1 and CDR2 sequences are KGHSH and LQKENI. This CDR3 has 14 residues. The V end lost 1 base, the J end lost 7 bases, and 11 bases lay between the germline ends. The chain's CDR3 is CASSPQNIEQPQHF. The CDR3, as DNA: TGTGCCAGCTCACCACAGAACATCGAACAGCCCCAGCATTTT.

The chain joins TRBV2 to TRBJ1-2; D gene uncertain. The V gene's germline CDR1 is SNHLY and CDR2 FYNNEI. Trimming cost V 0 bases and J 3 bases, with 11 bases left between them. This CDR3 comprises 15 residues. CDR3 DNA sequence: TGTGCCAGCAGTGAAGCCTTCGGGAGGGACTATGGCTACACCTTC. This encodes CASSEAFGRDYGYTF.

The rearrangement joins TRBV24-1 to TRBJ2-2, with 8 bases that match TRBD1. The trim removed 4 bases at V and 14 bases at J, leaving 2 bases unmatched. The CDR3 has 11 residues. Germline V lookup: CDR1 KGHDR, CDR2 SFDVKD. In nucleotides, the CDR3 is TGTGCCACCAGTGAACAGGGGGGACTGTTTTTT. Translation gives CATSEQGGLFF.

This clone has just a few counts. The CDR3 DNA follows: TGTGCCAGCAGTCCTCTCGCGGGGACCCGCGAGCAGTACTTC. Encoded protein: CASSPLAGTREQYF. V and J are TRBV27 and TRBJ2-7; a possible D gene is TRBD2 (6 bases). Looked up from germline, CDR1 is MNHEY and CDR2 is SMNVEV (reference sequence). Trimming cost V 5 bases and J 6 bases, with 17 bases left between them. The CDR3 runs 14 residues.

The CDR3 DNA is TGTGCCAGTAGTATAGGGGGGACAGCCTCTGGAAACACCATATATTTT. Its protein is CASSIGGTASGNTIYF. The chain is built from TRBV19 and TRBJ1-3; 7 bases agree with TRBD1. The ends lost 1 base at V and 0 bases at J; junction bases unmatched: 3. CDR1 is LNHDA, CDR2 SQIVND, per germline (reference sequence). The CDR3 is 16 amino acids. Drawing the rest from reference TRBV19 and TRBJ1-3, the complete variable domain is DGGITQSPKYLFRKEGQNVTLSCEQNLNHDAMYWYRQDPGQGLRLIYYSQIVNDFQKGDIAEGYSVSREKKESFPLTVTSAQKNPTAFYLCASSIGGTASGNTIYFGEGSWLTVV.